The clone carrying this TCR beta chain was seen more than once but under ten times. This specimen belongs to a study of molecular identifiers for immune sequencing clone quantification. Study context: Replicate RNA came from about 20,000 or 100,000 naive CD8 cells and was split five ways, and four parts were sequenced.

The naive CD8 libraries originated from between about 18,000 and 1,000,000 sorted cells and drew on 10%, 30% or 50% RNA. The sorting of naive CD8 T cells used the CD8+CD4-CCR7+CD45RA+ phenotype. The ends lost 2 bases at V and 7 bases at J; junction bases unmatched: 7. Looked up from germline, CDR1 is MDHEN and CDR2 is SYDVKM. This CDR3 is built from 15 residues. TCRdb ran MiXCR on the PCR reads and lists one entry per CDR3 protein. In the table there are about 100,000 distinct CDR3 sequences, about 35% of which are singletons. The TCR originated in a human donor in good health. Some libraries in this study had Jurkat cell RNA spiked in. Sequenced material: naive CD8+ T cells from blood, with Jurkat cell RNA spiked in. Subset here: FACS-sorted CD8+CD4-CCR7+CD45RA+ naive T cells. The chain employs TRBV28 and TRBJ2-1; 8 nucleotides align to TRBD2. CDR3 protein: CASSLAGTSRNEQFF. CDR3 DNA: TGTGCCAGCAGTTTAGCCGGGACTAGTAGGAATGAGCAGTTCTTC. Full variable domain (outside the CDR3, taken from reference TRBV28 and TRBJ2-1): DVKVTQSSRYLVKRTGEKVFLECVQDMDHENMFWYRQDPGLGLRLIYFSYDVKMKEKGDIPEGYSVSREKKERFSLILESASTNQTSMYLCASSLAGTSRNEQFFGPGTRLTVL.